The rows below give T cell receptor beta chains drawn from one sample of a study of vaccination effects on CD4 cells after COVID-19. Sequencing was performed with immunoSEQ multiplex PCR; in TCRdb, only in-frame clones are kept and a portion is missing. The sample includes 30,000 to 45,000 clones, under 75% of them seen just once. What these receptors recognize is not known. Sample: CD4+ T cells from PBMCs cultured with SARS-CoV-2 spike peptides, taken before COVID-19 vaccination. These receptors all stem from a human donor who received a COVID-19 vaccine. Both conserved end residues are part of each CDR3. D genes are given only for firm matches. A clone size is listed for some rows: how often the clone was seen (once, few, many), or a class if it is expanded.

>TRBV19|TRBJ2-7|.|.
CASSIGASYEQYF
TGTGCCAGTAGTATAGGAGCAAGTTACGAGCAGTACTTC
>TRBV5-4|TRBJ2-7|few|TRBD1
CASTTDRAGEQYF
TGTGCCAGCACCACCGACAGGGCTGGGGAGCAGTACTTC
>TRBV10-3|TRBJ2-1|.|TRBD1
CAISDVGQSQFF
TGTGCCATCAGTGACGTGGGACAGTCTCAGTTCTTC
>TRBV20-1|TRBJ2-1|.|TRBD2
CSASLAGGSSYNEQFF
TGCAGTGCTAGTTTAGCGGGAGGTAGCTCCTACAATGAGCAGTTCTTC
>TRBV12-3/TRBV12-4|TRBJ1-1|.|.
CASTMNTEAFF
TGTGCCAGCACTATGAACACTGAAGCTTTCTTT
>TRBV12-3/TRBV12-4|TRBJ1-2|.|.
CASIPGRGYGYTF
TGTGCCAGCATCCCCGGGAGGGGCTATGGCTACACCTTC
>TRBV18|TRBJ2-1|.|TRBD1
CASSPPGQGATGEQFF
TGTGCCAGCTCACCCCCGGGACAGGGGGCAACGGGTGAGCAGTTCTTC
>TRBV6-2/TRBV6-3|TRBJ1-6|.|.
CASSSGGSVSPLHF
TGTGCCAGCAGTAGTGGGGGCTCGGTTTCACCCCTCCACTTT
>TRBV3-1/TRBV3-2|TRBJ2-5|.|.
CASSQGSETQYF
TGTGCCAGCAGCCAAGGTTCCGAGACCCAGTACTTC
>TRBV6-5|TRBJ1-4|.|.
CASSRWDGEKLFF
TGTGCCAGCAGTCGGTGGGACGGAGAAAAACTGTTTTTT
>TRBV6-1|TRBJ2-7|.|.
CASSEMSSGRYEQYF
TGTGCCAGCAGTGAAATGAGTAGCGGCCGCTACGAGCAGTACTTC
>TRBV19|TRBJ1-2|.|.
CASRTPGTFPTF
TGTGCCAGTAGGACGCCCGGGACATTTCCTACCTTC
>TRBV9|TRBJ1-1|few|.
CASSVAAQNTEAFF
TGTGCCAGCAGCGTAGCCGCACAGAACACTGAAGCTTTCTTT
>TRBV4-1|TRBJ1-2|.|.
CASSQGTAEPYGYTF
TGCGCCAGCAGCCAAGGGACAGCTGAACCCTATGGCTACACCTTC
>TRBV3-1/TRBV3-2|TRBJ1-4|.|.
CASSQGGAEKLFF
TGTGCCAGCAGCCAAGGGGGCGCCGAAAAACTGTTTTTT
>TRBV20-1|TRBJ2-3|.|.
CSGPSTDTQYF
TGCAGTGGCCCCAGCACAGATACGCAGTATTTT
>TRBV27|TRBJ1-2|once|TRBD1
CASSASGTATNYGYTF
TGTGCCAGCAGTGCCTCCGGGACAGCTACTAACTATGGCTACACCTTC
>TRBV5-1|TRBJ1-5|.|.
CASSPVADSNQPQHF
TGCGCCAGCAGCCCGGTGGCAGATAGCAATCAGCCCCAGCATTTT
>TRBV5-1|TRBJ2-2|once|.
CASRDTGELFF
TGCGCCAGCAGGGACACCGGGGAGCTGTTTTTT
>TRBV7-2|TRBJ2-5|.|TRBD2
CASSLGLAERQETQYF
TGTGCCAGCAGCTTAGGACTAGCGGAGAGACAAGAGACCCAGTACTTC